This T cell receptor (beta chain) was captured by sequencing in a study of molecular identifiers for immune sequencing clone quantification. The germline gives CDR1 LNHDA, CDR2 SQIVND (reference sequence). Trimming removed 3 bases from V and 3 bases from J; junction bases left unmatched: 18. This CDR3 has 19 residues. This clonotype was counted many times. In TCRdb, the PCR reads were re-called with MiXCR into one record per CDR3 protein. This sample has about 640,000 distinct CDR3 sequences, with just under 20% found just once. The sequenced material came from naive CD8+ T cells from blood, with Jurkat cell RNA spiked in. Sample subset: FACS-sorted CD8+CD4-CCR7+CD45RA+ naive T cells. The source is a human donor in good health. Some libraries in this study had Jurkat cell RNA spiked in. The rearrangement joins TRBV19 to TRBJ2-3; 7 bases align to TRBD1. The CDR3 bases are TGTGCCAGTAGTATCGGGACAGCGAAAATAAAAACGGGTACAGATACGCAGTATTTT. It specifies CASSIGTAKIKTGTDTQYF.